This entry lists 15 T cell receptor beta chains sequenced from one sample in a study of metastatic and nonmetastatic thyroid tumors. MiXCR was used by TCRdb to re-call the PCR reads. Among some 28,000 clones listed, 20% to 25% were seen once. Nobody among the patients had been given any treatment before thyroid surgery. Source material: blood. The origin of the receptors is a female donor with papillary thyroid cancer or a benign thyroid nodule (not recorded which). Some clones in this sample may be carry-over from other donors' samples.

In its sample, this clone was seen many times. The gene calls are TRBV19 and TRBJ1-6; unclear D gene. Germline-derived CDR1 and CDR2 are LNHDA and SQIVND (reference sequence). V was trimmed by 5 bases and J by 8 bases, leaving 13 bases between them. The CDR3 is 14 amino acids. For the CDR3, the DNA is TGTGCCAGTAGTTTGACGGGTCGAGATTCACCCCTCCACTTT. Its protein is CASSLTGRDSPLHF.

This clone was recorded many times. The chain has TRBV7-9 and TRBJ2-7; possible D gene TRBD2, 5 bases. This CDR3 contains 12 residues. CDR1 is SEHNR and CDR2 is FQNEAQ in the germline V gene (reference sequence). Trimming took off 3 bases at V and 5 bases at J, with 8 bases between the two ends. CDR3: CASSFGLDEQYF. CDR3 DNA: TGTGCCAGCAGCTTCGGACTTGACGAGCAGTACTTC.

The chain joins TRBV11-1 to TRBJ2-1; 10 bases are shared with TRBD2. J gave up 4 bases and V 5 bases, and 5 bases lay outside the gene matches. CDR1 is SGHAT and CDR2 is FQDESV in the germline V gene (reference sequence). This CDR3 comprises 15 residues. The CDR3 sequence is CASSNISGGYNEQFF. The CDR3, as DNA: TGTGCCAGCAGCAATATTAGCGGGGGGTACAATGAGCAGTTCTTC. Using reference TRBV11-1 and TRBJ2-1 for the parts outside the CDR3, the full variable domain is EAEVAQSPRYKITEKSQAVAFWCDPISGHATLYWYRQILGQGPELLVQFQDESVVDDSQLPKDRFSAERLKGVDSTLKIQPAELGDSAMYLCASSNISGGYNEQFFGPGTRLTVL.

The J gene is TRBJ2-7, the V gene TRBV20-1; 7 bases agree with TRBD1. The germline V gene has CDR1 DFQATT and CDR2 SNEGSKA (reference sequence). V dropped 4 bases and J dropped 3; count of bases not matched to a gene: 9. The CDR3 sequence is 14 residues long. The CDR3 loop is CSAIFPGQHYEQYF. The CDR3 nucleotides read TGCAGTGCTATTTTTCCGGGACAGCACTACGAGCAGTACTTC.

This clone was seen at least ten times. The chain couples TRBV6-4 to TRBJ2-3; no clear D. The CDR3 has 13 amino acids. Germline CDR1 reads MRHNA; CDR2 reads SNTAGT. The V and J ends lost 2 bases and 8 bases respectively, with 11 bases between them. CDR3 region: CASSDGAIGTQYF. CDR3 DNA sequence: TGTGCCAGCAGTGACGGCGCTATCGGTACGCAGTATTTT.

This clone was observed many times. This chain joins TRBV10-3 and TRBJ2-7; the D is unclear. V was trimmed by 7 bases and J by 0 bases, leaving 10 bases between them. Germline V gene sequence: CDR1 ENHRY, CDR2 SYGVKD. The CDR3 spans 13 residues. This CDR3 is CAIKGPSSYEQYF. In DNA form, the CDR3 reads TGTGCCATCAAAGGCCCATCCTCCTACGAGCAGTACTTC.

In this sample, this clone turned up many times. The rearrangement uses TRBV7-8 and TRBJ2-5; 10 nucleotides line up with TRBD2. CDR3 length equals 18 residues. After removal of 1 base from V and 4 bases from J, the junction contained 12 bases not matched to a gene. In germline, CDR1 is SGHVS, CDR2 FQNEAQ. The CDR3 sequence: CASSLVGFSGRSLETQYF. In nucleotides, the CDR3 is TGTGCCAGCAGCTTAGTAGGCTTTAGCGGGAGGTCGTTAGAGACCCAGTACTTC.

Comment on this clone: The germline gene is not matched at one end of the junction; a read error may be the cause. The CDR3 is CTWSVEFGTQETQYF. The CDR3 DNA is TGTACCTGGAGTGTAGAGTTCGGGACGCAAGAGACCCAGTACTTC. The genes are TRBV30 and TRBJ2-5; either TRBD1 or TRBD2 may supply D (5 bases each). Germline V CDR1 and CDR2: GTSNPN, SVGIG (reference sequence). The CDR3 extends over 15 amino acids.

Points on this clone: Within the sample, other DNA sequences also encode this same CDR3. This chain joins TRBV11-3 and TRBJ1-2; TRBD1 matches 7 bases. The germline CDR1 and CDR2 sequences are SGHNT and YENEEA. J gave up 4 bases and V 4 bases, and 9 bases lay outside the gene matches. There are 15 residues in the CDR3. CDR3 sequence: CASSSGDRDPYGYTF. CDR3 nucleotide sequence: TGTGCCAGCAGCTCGGGAGACAGGGATCCCTATGGCTACACCTTC.

CDR3 in DNA: TGTGCCAGCATCAGGACAGGGGGCGACGAGCAGTACTTC. As protein: CASIRTGGDEQYF. The J gene is TRBJ2-7, the V gene TRBV6-1; TRBD1 matches at 11 bases. The CDR3 spans 13 residues. V lost 7 bases to trimming and J lost 5 bases; unmatched junction nucleotides: 4. The germline CDR1 and CDR2 sequences are MNHNS and SASEGT.

This clone was detected a few times. A read error may account for a junction end that differs from germline. CDR3 DNA: TGTGCCAGCAGTTTGGCGGATGACAGGCTTTATGGCTACACCTTT. It is translated as CASSLADDRLYGYTF. V gene TRBV28 combines with J gene TRBJ1-2; D is possibly TRBD1 (6 bases). The CDR3 runs 15 residues. In germline, CDR1 is MDHEN, CDR2 SYDVKM.

By frequency in the sample, this clone is medium-sized. This specimen includes other DNA sequences encoding the same CDR3. The chain has TRBV6-2 or TRBV6-3 and TRBJ2-7; 8 bases fit TRBD2. CDR3 size: 14 residues. The germline V gene has CDR1 MNHEY and CDR2 SVGEGT. V gave up 6 bases and J gave up 6 bases; unmatched junction bases: 10. The CDR3 DNA is TGTGCCAGCAGAGTAGCGGGAATCCTGAGCGAGCAGTACTTC. Translating it yields CASRVAGILSEQYF.

With respect to this clone: One end of the junction is discordant with germline, which a read error may explain. The CDR3, as DNA: TGTGCCGGCAGCCCGAACGGGCCAAATGAAGAACTGTTTTTT. Protein product: CAGSPNGPNEELFF. The chain uses TRBV3-1 and TRBJ1-4; the D is unclear. The CDR3 length is 14 residues. CDR1 is LGHDT, CDR2 YNNKEL, per germline (reference sequence).

The CDR3 DNA follows: TGTGCCAGCAGCTTTCTTTTTATTCCAACCGGGACAGGGGGCCGTGGCTACACCTTC. This encodes CASSFLFIPTGTGGRGYTF. The chain couples TRBV11-2 to TRBJ1-2, with 12 bases matching TRBD1. Germline-derived CDR1 and CDR2 are SGHAT and FQNNGV. The CDR3 has 19 amino acids. The junction had 18 bases not matched to a gene; V was cut back by 3 bases and J by 7 bases. Variable domain in full (rest from reference TRBV11-2 and TRBJ1-2): EAGVAQSPRYKIIEKRQSVAFWCNPISGHATLYWYQQILGQGPKLLIQFQNNGVVDDSQLPKDRFSAERLKGVDSTLKIQPAKLEDSAVYLCASSFLFIPTGTGGRGYTFGSGTRLTVV.

This clone was seen a handful of times. Additional DNA sequences in this sample encode the identical CDR3. The chain has TRBV6-1 and TRBJ1-2; possibly TRBD1 for D (5 bases). The germline V gene encodes CDR1 MNHNS and CDR2 SASEGT. V was trimmed by 1 base and J by 0 bases, leaving 12 bases between them. The length of the CDR3 is 16 residues. The CDR3 coding sequence is TGTGCCAGCAGTGAAGAAGGGGCAAGGGCTAACTATGGCTACACCTTC. Translation gives CASSEEGARANYGYTF.